One sample yielded the 14 T cell receptor beta chains listed below, sequenced in a study of identical twins (dated by TCRdb to about 2016). Library preparation used 5' RACE. Sequencing instrument: Illumina HiSeq 2000. Using fastp at Q25 and MiXCR, TCRdb reprocessed the public reads and kept productive beta chains. Each entry is one CDR3 protein sequence, shown with its most common DNA and genes. The sample has 400,000 to 600,000 distinct CDR3 sequences on record, about a fifth of them singletons. Together, the top ten hold more than 0.4% of the sample. A further study also used this sample, focusing on yellow fever vaccine responses in identical twins.

The sequencing input was CD4+ T cells sorted from blood. All receptors derive from a young woman in good health.

CDR3 protein: CASSGAGTGANVLTF. CDR3 bases: TGTGCCAGCTCCGGAGCGGGGACTGGGGCCAACGTCCTGACTTTC. V is TRBV6-2 or TRBV6-3 and J is TRBJ2-6; 7 bases line up with TRBD2. The V gene end was trimmed by 8 bases and the J gene end by 2 bases; junction bases not matched to a gene: 6. There are 15 residues in the CDR3. Per germline, CDR1 MNHEY and CDR2 SVGEGT.

The chain is built from TRBV27 and TRBJ2-1, with D possibly being TRBD2 (5 bases). The CDR3 is 14 amino acids. Germline CDR1 MNHEY, CDR2 SMNVEV (reference sequence). Trimming removed 6 bases at V and 0 bases at J, with 9 bases between. The CDR3 DNA is TGTGCCAGCAGCGGCGGACTCTCCTACAATGAGCAGTTCTTC. The encoded protein is CASSGGLSYNEQFF.

This clonotype was detected ten times or more. The rearrangement joins TRBV24-1 to TRBJ2-3, with 7 nucleotides matching TRBD2. V was clipped by 3 bases and J by 1 base; unmatched bases: 6. The CDR3 has 16 amino acids. CDR1 and CDR2 (germline): KGHDR, SFDVKD. The CDR3 region has the DNA TGTGCCACCAGTGATCGAGGGAGGGATGGCACAGATACGCAGTATTTT. It codes for CATSDRGRDGTDTQYF.

This sequence joins TRBV12-3 or TRBV12-4 and TRBJ2-5, with a tentative D call TRBD2 (6 bases). V lost 3 bases to trimming and J lost 5 bases, with 10 bases between them. This CDR3 region has 13 residues. CDR3 nucleotide sequence: TGTGCCAGCAGTTTGAGTACTAGCGAGACCCAGTACTTC. Its translation is CASSLSTSETQYF.

This clonotype was seen a single time. The junction shows a germline mismatch at one end, possibly a read error. The chain has TRBV12-3 or TRBV12-4 and TRBJ1-1; D is unclear. The CDR3 contains 18 residues. Here the CDR3 reads CTSSFSLGRAALNTEAFF. In nucleotides, the CDR3 is TGTACCAGCAGTTTTTCCCTTGGGCGGGCGGCCTTGAACACTGAAGCTTTCTTT.

The chain links TRBV14 to TRBJ2-2, with unresolved D. This CDR3 comprises 14 residues. From germline, CDR1 is SGHDN and CDR2 FVKESK. V lost 2 bases and J lost 2, with 6 bases in between. CDR3 DNA: TGTGCCAGCAGCCAACGGCAAAACACCGGGGAGCTGTTTTTT. Protein: CASSQRQNTGELFF.

V is TRBV10-1 and J is TRBJ2-7, with 10 bases aligning to TRBD2. Germline assignment: CDR1 WNHNN and CDR2 SYGVQD (reference sequence). The CDR3 length is 15 residues. V lost 3 bases and J lost 5; bases outside the gene matches: 7. CDR3 DNA sequence: TGCGCCAGCAGTGAATCGTCTAGCGGGAGACACGAGCAGTACTTC. This encodes CASSESSSGRHEQYF.

This rearrangement joins TRBV12-3 or TRBV12-4 to TRBJ1-1, with TRBD1 matching over 11 bases. The CDR3 length is 13 residues. The V segment lost 5 bases and the J segment 6 bases; nucleotides outside the gene matches: 2. Here the CDR3 reads CASSPDRGPEAFF. As DNA, the CDR3 is TGTGCCAGCAGTCCGGACAGGGGGCCTGAAGCTTTCTTT.

This clonotype was detected only a few times. V and J are TRBV15 and TRBJ2-5; 9 positions match TRBD1. Germline loops: CDR1 LNHNV, CDR2 YYDKDF (reference sequence). The V gene end was trimmed by 5 bases and the J gene end by 6 bases; junction bases not matched to a gene: 13. The CDR3 has 16 residues. CDR3 sequence (DNA): TGTGCCACCAGCGCCAATTCCGGGACAGGGAGTAAGACCCAGTACTTC. This encodes CATSANSGTGSKTQYF.

The rearrangement uses TRBV11-1 and TRBJ2-1; the match to TRBD2 covers 15 bases. The V and J ends lost 2 bases and 1 base, in that order; junction bases with no gene match: 9. This CDR3 region has 20 residues. Germline V gene lookup returns CDR1 SGHAT and CDR2 FQDESV (reference sequence). Written as DNA, the CDR3 is TGTGCCAGCAGCTTACCCACCGGGACTAGCGGGAGGTTTTCCTACAATGAGCAGTTCTTC. Amino acids: CASSLPTGTSGRFSYNEQFF. Using reference TRBV11-1 and TRBJ2-1 for the parts outside the CDR3, the full variable domain is EAEVAQSPRYKITEKSQAVAFWCDPISGHATLYWYRQILGQGPELLVQFQDESVVDDSQLPKDRFSAERLKGVDSTLKIQPAELGDSAMYLCASSLPTGTSGRFSYNEQFFGPGTRLTVL.

This clonotype has only a few counts. V usage is TRBV5-1 and J usage is TRBJ1-1; no definite D call. This CDR3 is 15 amino acids long. Deletions cut 0 bases from V and 5 bases from J, with 14 bases between. Germline-derived CDR1 and CDR2 are SGHRS and YFSETQ. Here the CDR3 DNA reads TGCGCCAGCAGCTTGGAACTGGGTCGGCGGACTGAAGCTTTCTTT. Translating gives CASSLELGRRTEAFF.

The rearrangement uses TRBV5-1 and TRBJ2-1; 7 nucleotides align to TRBD2. V was pared by 4 bases and J by 5 bases, with 12 bases of the junction left unmatched. The CDR3 is made up of 16 amino acids. Germline V gene sequence: CDR1 SGHRS, CDR2 YFSETQ. The CDR3 bases are TGCGCCAGCAGCCCTGGCGGGGGTAGGGTAAACAATGAGCAGTTCTTC. This gives the protein CASSPGGGRVNNEQFF.

This chain uses TRBV11-2 with TRBJ2-1; TRBD1 might be the D (6 bases). The CDR3 consists of 18 residues. The V and J ends lost 1 base and 0 bases respectively, with 16 bases between them. Germline CDR1 reads SGHAT; CDR2 reads FQNNGV. CDR3 sequence: CASSLVIMRGSSYNEQFF. The CDR3 DNA follows: TGTGCCAGCAGCTTAGTTATAATGAGGGGGAGCTCCTACAATGAGCAGTTCTTC.

The V gene is TRBV2, the J gene TRBJ1-2; 8 bases align to TRBD1. CDR1 and CDR2 (germline): SNHLY, FYNNEI. V shed 3 bases, J shed 4 bases, and the junction held 4 bases outside the gene matches. The CDR3 is made up of 14 amino acids. CDR3 residues: CASSEETGVYGYTF. The CDR3 region has the DNA TGTGCCAGCAGTGAGGAGACAGGGGTCTATGGCTACACCTTC.